This TCR beta chain was captured by sequencing in a study of human T cells and chemical hapten exposure. The library tagged individual cDNA molecules with unique molecular identifiers. In TCRdb, the RACE reads were re-called with MiXCR into one record per CDR3 protein. The table includes roughly 130,000 distinct CDR3 sequences, 9% to 10% detected once. Time point of the sample: healthy volunteer bleed at 2 weeks. From whole blood left unfractionated, total RNA was extracted. The sequencing sample was made of whole blood. This receptor was obtained from a male donor in good health. Some clones in this sample may be carry-over from other donors' samples.

The CDR3 is CASRDRVAEGNTIYF. The CDR3 DNA reads as TGTGCCAGCAGAGACAGGGTCGCGGAAGGAAACACCATATATTTT. V usage is TRBV12-3 or TRBV12-4 and J usage is TRBJ1-3; 7 nucleotides match TRBD1. V was clipped by 6 bases and J by 4 bases; unmatched bases: 9. This CDR3 spans 15 amino acids.